This entry is about one T cell receptor beta chain. Germline CDR1 is SGHTA and CDR2 is FQGNSA. This CDR3 is 14 amino acids long. Trimming took 8 bases from V and 1 from J, leaving 12 bases between them. TCRdb's copy holds only in-frame clones and misses some; the assay was immunoSEQ multiplex PCR. The repertoire holds around 81,000 clones, with more than 90% as singletons. The data are from a study of technical replicates of blood from several donors. The specimen sequenced was T cells isolated from PBMCs. The chain couples TRBV7-2 to TRBJ1-5, with D possibly TRBD1 on 5 matching bases. The sequence was collected from a human donor in good health. Here the CDR3 DNA reads TGTGCCAGCGGTCAGGGCACGAGCAATCAGCCCCAGCATTTT. Protein sequence: CASGQGTSNQPQHF.